The 18 T cell receptor beta chains reported below all come from one sample, sequenced in a study of immune cell composition in non-small cell lung cancer. TCRdb keeps only in-frame clones here, not all; method: immunoSEQ multiplex PCR. The sample shows about 4,500 clones, roughly 71% of them seen only once. Normal lung sampling was at least 3 cm from the tumour, as distant as possible. Source material: non-adjacent lung tissue. The receptors stem from a human donor with non-small cell lung cancer.

This clone appeared a few times. The chain employs TRBV7-6 and TRBJ1-5; no clear D gene. The germline V gene encodes CDR1 SGHVS and CDR2 FNYEAQ. CDR3 length: 13 amino acids. The V gene lost 3 bases and the J gene lost 6 bases, with 9 bases spanning the gap. The CDR3 nucleotides are TGTGCCAGCAGCTTGACTAGAGGTCAGCCCCAGCATTTT. It translates to CASSLTRGQPQHF.

This chain joins TRBV25-1 and TRBJ1-4; a weak D match, TRBD1 (5 bases). This CDR3 region has 16 residues. Trimming took 1 base from V and 11 from J, leaving 20 bases between them. Per the germline V gene, CDR1 is MGHDK and CDR2 is SYGVNS. The CDR3 DNA reads TGTGCCAGCAGTGAATCAGTGGGGGTATTCCACCTGAAACTGTTTTTT. Residues: CASSESVGVFHLKLFF.

The chain employs TRBV7-8 and TRBJ1-2, with unresolved D. In germline, CDR1 is SGHVS, CDR2 FQNEAQ. The V and J ends lost 4 bases and 1 base respectively, with 7 bases between them. The CDR3 runs to 13 residues. The CDR3 spells CASSSQVNYGYTF. As DNA, the CDR3 is TGTGCCAGCAGCTCCCAGGTTAACTATGGCTACACCTTC.

In this sample, this clone turned up once. This chain joins TRBV15 and TRBJ2-2; D ambiguous. V lost 1 base, J lost 6 bases, and 6 bases lay in between. The CDR3 is 13 amino acids. Germline V gene lookup returns CDR1 LNHNV and CDR2 YYDKDF (reference sequence). As DNA, the CDR3 is TGTGCCACCAGCAGAGTACCTTCCGGGGAGCTGTTTTTT. Protein product: CATSRVPSGELFF. Drawing the rest from reference TRBV15 and TRBJ2-2, the complete variable domain is DAMVIQNPRYQVTQFGKPVTLSCSQTLNHNVMYWYQQKSSQAPKLLFHYYDKDFNNEADTPDNFQSRRPNTSFCFLDIRSPGLGDTAMYLCATSRVPSGELFFGEGSRLTVL.

The chain links TRBV11-1 to TRBJ1-2; D ambiguous. V lost 0 bases, J lost 1 base, and 3 bases lay in between. The CDR3 contains 13 residues. Germline lookup yields CDR1 SGHAT and CDR2 FQDESV (reference sequence). The CDR3: CASSLASNYGYTF. CDR3 nucleotides: TGTGCCAGCAGCTTAGCCAGTAACTATGGCTACACCTTC.

In its sample, this clone was seen once. The chain carries TRBV7-9 and TRBJ1-2; no definite D call. V was trimmed by 3 bases and J by 8 bases, leaving 7 bases between them. Germline-derived CDR1 and CDR2 are SEHNR and FQNEAQ (reference sequence). There are 11 residues in the CDR3. The CDR3 DNA reads TGTGCCAGCAGCTTCGAAGGGGGCTACACCTTC. Protein: CASSFEGGYTF.

This clone was counted once. V gene TRBV4-1 combines with J gene TRBJ1-5; D is perhaps TRBD1 (5 bases). Germline V gene sequence: CDR1 MGHRA, CDR2 YSYEKL. The V end was cut by 0 bases, the J end by 7 bases, with 19 bases between. The CDR3 loop spans 17 amino acids. The DNA of the CDR3 is TGCGCCAGCAGCCAAGACCCCACGAAGAGGGGCGACCAGCCCCAGCATTTT. This codes for CASSQDPTKRGDQPQHF.

This clone came up once. This chain links TRBV5-1 with TRBJ2-1, with D possibly being TRBD2 (6 bases). Germline loops: CDR1 SGHRS, CDR2 YFSETQ. With 1 base removed from V and 6 bases from J, the gap between germline ends came to 11 bases. The CDR3 totals 14 residues. CDR3 amino acids: CASSLNTGGNEQFF. Here the CDR3 DNA reads TGCGCCAGCAGCTTGAATACCGGGGGCAATGAGCAGTTCTTC.

The J gene is TRBJ1-2, the V gene TRBV19; D not certain. Germline loops: CDR1 LNHDA, CDR2 SQIVND (reference sequence). This CDR3 contains 14 residues. V was pared by 3 bases and J by 3 bases, with 11 bases between. This CDR3 reads CASSIGEGYYGYTF. The DNA for the CDR3 is TGTGCCAGTAGTATCGGTGAGGGTTACTATGGCTACACCTTC.

The chain recombines TRBV7-2 with TRBJ2-3; a possible D gene is TRBD1 (6 bases). This CDR3 spans 16 amino acids. V shed 1 base and J shed 1 base, with 12 bases lying between them. Germline lookup yields CDR1 SGHTA and CDR2 FQGNSA. The DNA for the CDR3 is TGTGCCAGCAGCTTAGAGGGCAGGGGTGGCACAGATACGCAGTATTTT. This gives the protein CASSLEGRGGTDTQYF.

J is TRBJ1-1 and V is TRBV27; 12 positions match TRBD1. This CDR3 spans 19 amino acids. J lost 1 base, V lost 4 bases, and 13 bases had no gene match. The germline gives CDR1 MNHEY, CDR2 SMNVEV (reference sequence). This CDR3 reads CASSSKSGTGGWSNTEAFF. DNA for the CDR3: TGTGCCAGCAGTTCGAAGTCCGGGACAGGGGGCTGGTCGAACACTGAAGCTTTCTTT.

J is TRBJ1-2 and V is TRBV6-5; a weak D match, TRBD1 (5 bases). The V end was cut by 6 bases, the J end by 0 bases, with 11 bases between. The CDR3 consists of 14 residues. Germline CDR1 is MNHEY and CDR2 is SVGAGI. The CDR3 spells CASSQDTTNYGYTF. The CDR3, as DNA: TGTGCCAGCAGCCAGGACACAACTAACTATGGCTACACCTTC.

The chain links TRBV19 to TRBJ1-2, with no clear D. The germline V and J ends were trimmed by 5 bases and 3 bases, with 10 bases remaining between them. In germline, CDR1 is LNHDA, CDR2 SQIVND (reference sequence). This CDR3 is built from 13 residues. CDR3 DNA sequence: TGTGCCAGTAGTTCGGCTTGGGACTATGGCTACACCTTC. As protein: CASSSAWDYGYTF.

J is TRBJ1-1 and V is TRBV7-9; tentative D call: TRBD1 (5 bases). Germline V gene sequence: CDR1 SEHNR, CDR2 FQNEAQ (reference sequence). V was pared by 5 bases and J by 2 bases, with 9 bases between. CDR3 length equals 13 residues. CDR3 in amino acids: CASSLTDNTEAFF. DNA of the CDR3: TGTGCCAGCAGCCTGACAGATAACACTGAAGCTTTCTTT.

This chain connects TRBV6-5 to TRBJ1-1; D unresolved. CDR1 is MNHEY, CDR2 SVGAGI, per germline. The V end lost 3 bases, the J end lost 1 base, and 6 bases lay between the germline ends. This CDR3 has 13 amino acids. In nucleotides, the CDR3 is TGTGCCAGCAGTTATTGGCAGAACACTGAAGCTTTCTTT. It specifies CASSYWQNTEAFF.

This clone was observed a handful of times. This sequence joins TRBV6-1 and TRBJ1-2; D is uncertain. The CDR3 has 13 residues. Germline V gene lookup returns CDR1 MNHNS and CDR2 SASEGT. V lost 8 bases, J lost 3 bases, and 13 bases lay in between. The CDR3 is CASLFRLDYGYTF. The CDR3 region has the DNA TGTGCCAGCCTGTTTCGTCTTGACTATGGCTACACCTTC.

The rearrangement uses TRBV2 and TRBJ1-2; no clear D gene. The ends were cut back, 6 bases at V and 0 bases at J, with 23 bases in the middle. The CDR3 is 18 residues long. Germline V gene data show CDR1 as SNHLY and CDR2 as FYNNEI. CDR3 residues: CASSEFKGQARANYGYTF. The DNA of the CDR3 is TGTGCCAGCAGCGAGTTCAAAGGGCAGGCGAGGGCTAACTATGGCTACACCTTC.

A single count supports this clone. The chain combines TRBV5-8 with TRBJ1-2; maybe TRBD1 (6 bases). The CDR3 has 15 amino acids. In germline, CDR1 is SGHTS, CDR2 YDEGEE. V was shortened by 1 base and J by 7 bases, with 17 bases between the two germline ends. The CDR3 region is CASSLRGHGSGGYTF. The CDR3 DNA is TGTGCCAGCAGCTTGAGGGGACACGGGTCGGGTGGCTACACCTTC.